The clone carrying this TCR beta chain has only a few counts. Its antigen is undetermined. The record originates from a study of T-cell memory formation after mild COVID-19. TCR alpha and TCR beta cDNA libraries carrying sample barcodes and UMIs came from 5'RACE with constant-segment primers. TCRdb redid the calling of the 5' RACE reads with MiXCR, one entry per CDR3 protein. The sample includes 300,000 to 350,000 distinct CDR3 sequences, roughly a fifth of them seen just once. Regarding the study as a whole: Day 15 to 85 contracting clones showed balanced CD4/CD8; day 15 to 37 expanders favored CD4+. Clonal second-wave expansions that peaked on day 37 had unconfirmed SARS-CoV-2 specificity. The CD4+ clones that contracted clustered mainly within CM and EM, and the CD8+ clones concentrated in EMRA.

The CDR3 has 12 residues. Germline-derived CDR1 and CDR2 are MNHEY and SMNVEV (reference sequence). V dropped 6 bases and J dropped 8 bases, with 10 bases sitting between them. This TCR came from a man aged 18-30 years who had mild COVID-19 (a few samples of this study predate the infection). Cell type and time point are not known. The specimen was PBMCs or a T cell subset sorted from them (not recorded which). The rearrangement uses TRBV27 and TRBJ1-4; D not certain. The CDR3 nucleotides are TGTGCCAGCAGAAAGATCGGGGAAAAACTGTTTTTT. Translation gives CASRKIGEKLFF.